This TCR beta chain was identified during a study of T-cell memory formation after mild COVID-19 (dated by TCRdb to the early 2020s). With regard to the full study: TCR sequence clusters from the two donors were found to be largely donor specific. The cohort was made up of two young adult volunteers, one female and one male, who were previously healthy. T-cell clones expanding and contracting after mild COVID-19 in two donors were tracked by longitudinal TCRalpha and TCRbeta repertoire sequencing.

Including the terminal cysteine and phenylalanine, the CDR3 comprises 15 residues. Solely the CDR3 DNA is kept, with 45 bases framed from the first base. CDR1 and CDR2 were assigned from the germline V gene as SGHTA and FQGTGA. V trim: 8 bases; J trim: 9 bases; unmatched bases: 12. A note on this clonotype: The specificity of this receptor is unknown. No base quality values were provided; no much bigger clone lies one nucleotide off.

Ficoll-Paque density gradient centrifugation was used to isolate PBMCs. The study at large found these results: Some responding clones were found in pre-infection memory, which suggests that pre-existing cross-reactive memory T cells took part in the SARS-CoV-2 response. Only a couple of mild cases were covered in the study, and larger cohorts including severe cases with pre-infection samples were considered necessary. Contracting CD4+ clones were found mainly in CM and EM memory subsets, while CD8+ clones were enriched in EMRA. Clones contracting from day 15 to 85 had balanced CD4/CD8 phenotypes, while a second wave expanding from day 15 to 37 was biased towards CD4+. SARS-CoV-2 specificity of the second-wave clones peaking on day 37 was not confirmed.

Instrument used: Illumina NovaSeq 6000. TCRalpha and TCRbeta cDNA libraries were constructed by 5'RACE with constant-segment primers, with sample barcodes and unique molecular identifiers being introduced. Trizol reagent was used to extract RNA from every sample. Library amplification was performed in two PCR steps, and a second sample barcode and Illumina TruSeq adapters were introduced in the second step. Libraries were sequenced on an Illumina NovaSeq with 2 x 150 bp paired-end reads. Per the source publication's procedure: Reads were demultiplexed and collapsed into UMI-guided consensus sequences with migec v1.2.7. Using mixcr v2.1.11, UMI consensuses were aligned to TRA and TRB V and J templates and then assembled into clonotypes. Expanded or contracted clonotypes were those called significant by both edgeR and NoisET, with noise models trained on biological replicates. For edgeR calls, the thresholds were a false discovery rate-adjusted p below 0.01 and a log2 fold-change of 1. As an exploratory analysis of dynamics, max-normalized trajectories of the 1000 most abundant clonotypes were examined with PCA combined with hierarchical clustering. Each responding clone was given a CD4 or CD8 phenotype based on the CD4+ and CD8+ repertoires, which had been sequenced separately. TCRdb trimmed the raw reads at Q25, called clones with MiXCR and kept productive beta chains. Here each entry gathers all rows of one CDR3 protein and keeps the most common genes and DNA. TCRdb assigned the V and J calls; the authors' analysis was not used. Across this sample there are 150,000 to 200,000 distinct CDR3 sequences, with around 30% seen only once. The ten most abundant clones make up around 12% of the sample.

This sequence uses TRBV7-3 and TRBJ2-1; the central 11 bases match TRBD2. The TCR originated in an adult woman who had mild COVID-19 (a few samples of this study predate the infection). The sample titles of this study are shuffled in the database, so cell type and time point are left out; the donor was told from shared clones. Sequencing was done on a sample of PBMCs or a T cell subset sorted from them (not recorded which). The CDR3 reads as follows: CASSLAGGGNSEQFF. The nucleotide sequence reads as follows: TGTGCCAGCTCATTAGCGGGAGGGGGTAACAGTGAGCAGTTCTTC.